This is a list of T cell receptor beta chains from one sample in a study of T cells in pancreatic ductal adenocarcinoma. Sequenced by immunoSEQ multiplex PCR; TCRdb stores in-frame clones only, minus some. This table holds approximately 16,000 clones, around nine tenths found once. The specimen was PBMCs. All receptors derive from a human donor with pancreatic ductal adenocarcinoma. The CDR3 runs from the conserved cysteine through the conserved F or W. Fields, in order: J gene, clone size, D gene, V gene, CDR3 protein, CDR3 DNA. A D gene is named only where the DNA matches it firmly. Where a row states a size, it is once, few, many or the class of an expanded clone; other rows omit it.

TRBJ1-1 . . TRBV9 CASSVSGSRGTEAFF TGTGCCAGCAGCGTATCGGGGTCCAGGGGCACTGAAGCTTTCTTT
TRBJ1-1 . . TRBV5-6 CASSLGRGNTMNTEAFF TGTGCCAGCAGCTTGGGTAGGGGCAATACCATGAACACTGAAGCTTTCTTT
TRBJ2-6 . . TRBV27 CASSLQVGSYSGANVLTF TGTGCCAGCAGTTTACAAGTAGGCAGCTACTCTGGGGCCAACGTCCTGACTTTC
TRBJ2-7 . . TRBV11-2 CASSLDLSGRAYEQYF TGTGCCAGCAGCTTAGATCTTAGTGGCAGAGCCTACGAGCAGTACTTC
TRBJ2-7 . TRBD1 TRBV18 CASSPNRGSSYEQYF TGTGCCAGCTCACCTAACAGGGGTAGCTCCTACGAGCAGTACTTC
TRBJ2-1 . TRBD2 TRBV6-5 CASSLAGVSYNEQFF TGTGCCAGCAGCCTAGCGGGAGTGTCCTACAATGAGCAGTTCTTC
TRBJ1-1 . TRBD1 TRBV27 CASSLMDRGLAFF TGTGCCAGCAGTCTCATGGACAGGGGGCTAGCTTTCTTT
TRBJ2-4 . TRBD2 TRBV18 CASSPLGTSGSLAKNIQYF TGTGCCAGCTCACCACTCGGGACTAGCGGGAGTTTGGCCAAAAACATTCAGTACTTC
TRBJ1-5 . TRBD1 TRBV10-3 CAISESSVRTGGDQPQHF TGTGCCATCAGTGAGTCGAGTGTGCGGACAGGGGGCGATCAGCCCCAGCATTTT
TRBJ2-2 few TRBD2 TRBV27 CASTLVPPGLAGVTNTGELFF TGTGCCAGCACCCTAGTTCCCCCCGGGCTAGCGGGGGTGACGAACACCGGGGAGCTGTTTTTT
TRBJ1-5 . . TRBV7-8 CASSLYITFNQPQHF TGTGCCAGCAGCTTATATATCACTTTCAATCAGCCCCAGCATTTT